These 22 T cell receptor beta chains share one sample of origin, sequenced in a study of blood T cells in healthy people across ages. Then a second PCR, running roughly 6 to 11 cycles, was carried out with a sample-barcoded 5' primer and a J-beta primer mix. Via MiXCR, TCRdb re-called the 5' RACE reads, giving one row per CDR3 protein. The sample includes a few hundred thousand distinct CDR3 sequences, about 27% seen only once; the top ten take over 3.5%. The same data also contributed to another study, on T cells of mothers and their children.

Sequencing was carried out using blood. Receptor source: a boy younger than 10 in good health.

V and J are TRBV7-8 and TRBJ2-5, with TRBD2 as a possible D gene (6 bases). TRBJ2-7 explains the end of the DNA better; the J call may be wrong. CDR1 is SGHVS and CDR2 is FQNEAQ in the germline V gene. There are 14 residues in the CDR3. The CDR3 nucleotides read TGTGCCAGCAGACCATCCTGGCGGGACTACGAGCAGTACTTC. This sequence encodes CASRPSWRDYEQYF.

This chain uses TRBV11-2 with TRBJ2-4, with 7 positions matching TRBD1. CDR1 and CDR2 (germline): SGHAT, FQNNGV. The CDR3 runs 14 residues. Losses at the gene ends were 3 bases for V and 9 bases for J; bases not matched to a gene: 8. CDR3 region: CASSFPQGVAIQYF. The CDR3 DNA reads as TGTGCCAGCAGCTTCCCCCAGGGGGTTGCCATTCAGTACTTC.

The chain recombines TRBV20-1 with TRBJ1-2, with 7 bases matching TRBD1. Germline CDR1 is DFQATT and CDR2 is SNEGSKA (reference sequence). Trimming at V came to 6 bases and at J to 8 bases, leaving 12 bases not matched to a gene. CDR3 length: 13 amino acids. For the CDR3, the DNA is TGCAGTGCCCCCGGGGAGGGGGCCTTCGGCTACACCTTC. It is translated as CSAPGEGAFGYTF.

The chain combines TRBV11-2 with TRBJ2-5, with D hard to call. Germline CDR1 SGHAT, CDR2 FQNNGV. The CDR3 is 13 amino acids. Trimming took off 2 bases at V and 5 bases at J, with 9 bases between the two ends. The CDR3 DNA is TGTGCCAGCAGCTTAATTCAGCCGGAGACCCAGTACTTC. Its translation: CASSLIQPETQYF.

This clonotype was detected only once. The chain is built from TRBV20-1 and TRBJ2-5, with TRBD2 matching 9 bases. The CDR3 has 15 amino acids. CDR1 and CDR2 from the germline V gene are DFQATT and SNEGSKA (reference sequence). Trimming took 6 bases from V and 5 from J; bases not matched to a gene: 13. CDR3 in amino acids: CSAKPASGDPETQYF. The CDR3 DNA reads TGCAGTGCAAAGCCGGCTAGCGGGGACCCGGAGACCCAGTACTTC.

CDR3 protein: CASSPDGVGVGNEKLFF. DNA for the CDR3: TGTGCCAGCAGCCCCGATGGGGTGGGTGTAGGGAATGAAAAACTGTTTTTT. The chain links TRBV7-2 to TRBJ1-4, with unresolved D. This CDR3 is 17 amino acids long. The V gene's germline CDR1 is SGHTA and CDR2 FQGNSA. Trimming removed 5 bases from V and 5 bases from J, with 21 bases in between. The variable domain in full, with the rest retrieved from reference TRBV7-2 and TRBJ1-4, is GAGVSQSPSNKVTEKGKDVELRCDPISGHTALYWYRQSLGQGLEFLIYFQGNSAPDKSGLPSDRFSAERTGGSVSTLTIQRTQQEDSAVYLCASSPDGVGVGNEKLFFGSGTQLSVL.

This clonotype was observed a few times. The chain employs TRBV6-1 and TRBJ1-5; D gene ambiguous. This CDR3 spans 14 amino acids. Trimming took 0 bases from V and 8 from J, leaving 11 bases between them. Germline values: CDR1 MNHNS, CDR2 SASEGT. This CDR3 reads CASSEAGLIEPQHF. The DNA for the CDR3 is TGTGCCAGCAGTGAAGCGGGCCTCATAGAGCCCCAGCATTTT.

Written as DNA, the CDR3 is TGTGCCAGCAGCTCCACCGGGACAGGGCCCGTTAGCTCCTACGAGCAGTACTTC. Translating gives CASSSTGTGPVSSYEQYF. The chain recombines TRBV7-9 with TRBJ2-7; 9 bases fit TRBD1. This CDR3 comprises 18 residues. The germline V gene has CDR1 SEHNR and CDR2 FQNEAQ (reference sequence). The V and J ends lost 4 bases and 0 bases, in that order; junction bases with no gene match: 13.

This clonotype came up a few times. This CDR3 reads CASSQGGGLGYEQYF. CDR3 nucleotides: TGTGCCAGCAGCCAAGGGGGGGGACTTGGTTACGAGCAGTACTTC. The chain joins TRBV3-1 to TRBJ2-7; 7 bases map to TRBD2. Looked up from germline, CDR1 is LGHDT and CDR2 is YNNKEL (reference sequence). V lost 1 base and J lost 4; bases outside the gene matches: 7. This CDR3 has 15 residues.

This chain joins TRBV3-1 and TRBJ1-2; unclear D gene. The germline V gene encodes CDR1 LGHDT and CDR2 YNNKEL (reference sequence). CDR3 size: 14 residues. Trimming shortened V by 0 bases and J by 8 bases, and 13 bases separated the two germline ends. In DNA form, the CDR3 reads TGTGCCAGCAGCCAAGATCTTAACGTTCGGGGCTACACCTTC. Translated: CASSQDLNVRGYTF.

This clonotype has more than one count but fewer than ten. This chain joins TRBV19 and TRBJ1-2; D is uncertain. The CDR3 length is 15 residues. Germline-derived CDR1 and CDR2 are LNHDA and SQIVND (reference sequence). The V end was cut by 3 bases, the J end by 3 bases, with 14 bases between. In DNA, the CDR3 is TGTGCCAGTAGTATCTCGACGGACGGATACTATGGCTACACCTTC. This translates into CASSISTDGYYGYTF.

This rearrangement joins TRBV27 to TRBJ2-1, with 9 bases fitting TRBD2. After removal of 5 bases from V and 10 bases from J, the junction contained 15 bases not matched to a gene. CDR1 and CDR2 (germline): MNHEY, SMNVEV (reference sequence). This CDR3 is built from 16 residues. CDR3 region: CASSLPSGRGGREQFF. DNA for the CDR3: TGTGCCAGCAGTCTCCCTTCGGGGCGGGGGGGCCGAGAGCAGTTCTTC.

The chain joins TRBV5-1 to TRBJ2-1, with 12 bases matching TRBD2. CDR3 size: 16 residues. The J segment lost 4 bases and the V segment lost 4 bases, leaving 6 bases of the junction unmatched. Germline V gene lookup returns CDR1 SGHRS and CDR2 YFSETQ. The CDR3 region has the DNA TGCGCCAGCAGCGAGACTAGCGGGGGCAAATACAATGAGCAGTTCTTC. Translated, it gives CASSETSGGKYNEQFF.

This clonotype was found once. This CDR3 reads CASSTFGTARAFF. The CDR3, as DNA: TGTGCCAGCAGTACTTTTGGGACGGCTCGGGCTTTCTTT. The rearrangement links TRBV27 to TRBJ1-1, with a weak D call TRBD1 (5 bases). This CDR3 contains 13 residues. Trimming cost V 5 bases and J 11 bases, with 18 bases left between them. Germline CDR1 MNHEY, CDR2 SMNVEV (reference sequence).

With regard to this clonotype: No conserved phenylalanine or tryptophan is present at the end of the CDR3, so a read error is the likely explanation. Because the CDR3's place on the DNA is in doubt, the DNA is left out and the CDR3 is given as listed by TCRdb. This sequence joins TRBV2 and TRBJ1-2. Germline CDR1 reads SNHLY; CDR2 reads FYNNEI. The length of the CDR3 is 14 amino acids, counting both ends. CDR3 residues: CASLTAGGDYGYIL.

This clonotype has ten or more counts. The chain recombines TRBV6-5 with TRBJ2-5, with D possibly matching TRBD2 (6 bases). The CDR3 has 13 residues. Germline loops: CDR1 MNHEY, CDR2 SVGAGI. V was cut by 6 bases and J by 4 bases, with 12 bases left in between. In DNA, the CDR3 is TGTGCCAGCAGCCCCGGGGGTCCAGAGACCCAGTACTTC. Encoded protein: CASSPGGPETQYF.

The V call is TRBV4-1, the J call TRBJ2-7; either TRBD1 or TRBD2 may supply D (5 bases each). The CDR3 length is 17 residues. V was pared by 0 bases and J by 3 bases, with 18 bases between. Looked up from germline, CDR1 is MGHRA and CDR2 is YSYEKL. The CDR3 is CASSQDDGTGLGYEQYF. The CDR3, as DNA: TGCGCCAGCAGCCAAGATGATGGAACAGGACTGGGCTACGAGCAGTACTTC.

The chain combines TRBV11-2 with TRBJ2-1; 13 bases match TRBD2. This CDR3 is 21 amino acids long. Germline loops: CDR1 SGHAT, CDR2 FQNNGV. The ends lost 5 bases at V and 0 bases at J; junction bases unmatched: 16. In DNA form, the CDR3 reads TGTGCCAGCAGCAAAATAGGTGGGACTAGCGGGGTGTTGAGCTCCTACAATGAGCAGTTCTTC. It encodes CASSKIGGTSGVLSSYNEQFF.

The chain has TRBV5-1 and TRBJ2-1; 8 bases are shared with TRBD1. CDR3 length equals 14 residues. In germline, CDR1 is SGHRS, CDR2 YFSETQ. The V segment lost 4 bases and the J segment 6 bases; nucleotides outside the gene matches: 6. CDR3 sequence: CASSPLTGGNEQFF. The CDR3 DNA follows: TGCGCCAGCAGCCCTCTAACAGGGGGCAATGAGCAGTTCTTC.

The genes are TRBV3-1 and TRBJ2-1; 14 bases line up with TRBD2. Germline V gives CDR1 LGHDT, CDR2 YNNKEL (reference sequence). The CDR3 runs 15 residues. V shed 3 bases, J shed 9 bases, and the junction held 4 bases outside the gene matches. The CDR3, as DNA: TGTGCCAGCAGCCAGGGACTAGCGGGAGTGTTTGAGCAGTTCTTC. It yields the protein CASSQGLAGVFEQFF.

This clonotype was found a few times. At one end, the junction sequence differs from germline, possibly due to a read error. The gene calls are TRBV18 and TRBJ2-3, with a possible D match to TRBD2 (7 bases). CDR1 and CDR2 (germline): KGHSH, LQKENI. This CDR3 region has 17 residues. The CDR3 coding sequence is TGTACCAGCTCACCATTGTTCGGGGGGCCCAGCACAGATACGCAGTATTTT. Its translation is CTSSPLFGGPSTDTQYF.

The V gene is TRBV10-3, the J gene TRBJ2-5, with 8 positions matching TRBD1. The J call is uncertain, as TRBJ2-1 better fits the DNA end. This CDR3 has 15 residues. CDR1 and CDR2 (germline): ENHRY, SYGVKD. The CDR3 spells CAISGPGTGRLGQFF. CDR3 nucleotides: TGTGCCATCAGTGGACCTGGGACAGGCCGTTTGGGGCAGTTCTTC.